This TCR beta chain derives from a study of human T cells and chemical hapten exposure. Study details: 2% DPC applied to a roughly 2 cm by roughly 2 cm arm area sensitized donors. General study results and limits: TCRs exceeding 1 in 1000 frequency stayed unchanged with DPC sensitization.

Specified time point: pre-sensitization, week 0. Specified treatment: therapeutic diphenylcyclopropenone sensitization with weekly scalp DPC. MiXCR was run by TCRdb on the RACE reads, yielding one entry per CDR3 protein. The data contain some 360,000 distinct CDR3 sequences, about 5.1% of them singletons. Germline V gives CDR1 MNHEY, CDR2 SVGAGI. The germline V and J ends were trimmed by 6 bases and 11 bases, with 19 bases remaining between them. This CDR3 spans 13 amino acids. Only a few counts were recorded for this clonotype. As yet, its antigen is unknown. Sequenced material: whole blood, taken in connection with sensitization to the hapten diphenylcyclopropenone (DPC). The receptor's source is a woman between 50 and 59 years old with alopecia areata. Some clones in this sample may be carry-over from other donors' samples. The J gene is TRBJ1-1, the V gene TRBV6-5; D not resolved. CDR3 in DNA: TGTGCCAGCAGGCAAGCCGGCCGGAGTTCGGCTTTCTTT. It codes for CASRQAGRSSAFF.